One and the same sample provided the 21 T cell receptor beta chains below, sequenced in a study of blood T cells in healthy people across ages (dated by TCRdb to between 2014 and 2017). The library was made by 5' RACE. TCRdb names Illumina HiSeq 2500 as the instrument used. The second PCR ran for about 6 to 11 cycles and used a J-beta primer mix along with a sample-barcoded 5' primer. TCRdb reprocessing: public reads trimmed at Q25 with fastp, clones called with MiXCR, in-frame beta chains kept. Merged by CDR3 protein, the rows form single entries marked with the most common genes and DNA. The sample data list some 1.5 million distinct CDR3 sequences, and roughly 27% of these were observed just once. 6.5% to 8.5% of the sample lies in the top ten. What was sequenced was blood. These receptors all come from a woman aged 25 to 39 in good health.

This clonotype was found a few times. The chain is built from TRBV5-1 and TRBJ2-6, with D perhaps being TRBD1 or TRBD2 (5 bases each). CDR1 and CDR2 (germline): SGHRS, YFSETQ. Trimming left V 6 bases short and J 2 bases short, with 12 bases between. This CDR3 region has 15 residues. The CDR3 spells CASNQGPAGANVLTF. Written as DNA, the CDR3 is TGCGCCAGCAACCAGGGACCGGCTGGGGCCAACGTCCTGACTTTC.

The chain employs TRBV29-1 and TRBJ1-2; tentatively, D is TRBD1 (5 bases). Trimming took 3 bases from V and 8 from J, leaving 19 bases between them. The CDR3 has 14 amino acids. Germline values: CDR1 SQVTM, CDR2 ANQGSEA. CDR3: CSVEAGTRFWGYTF. In DNA, the CDR3 is TGCAGCGTTGAGGCCGGGACCCGATTTTGGGGCTACACCTTC. The full variable domain, in which reference TRBV29-1 and TRBJ1-2 provide the parts outside the CDR3, is SAVISQKPSRDICQRGTSLTIQCQVDSQVTMMFWYRQQPGQSLTLIATANQGSEATYESGFVIDKFPISRPNLTFSTLTVSNMSPEDSSIYLCSVEAGTRFWGYTFGSGTRLTVV.

The chain has TRBV20-1 and TRBJ2-5; 11 positions match TRBD2. The CDR3 is 17 residues long. Per the germline V gene, CDR1 is DFQATT and CDR2 is SNEGSKA (reference sequence). J lost 5 bases, V lost 0 bases, and 11 bases had no gene match. For the CDR3, the DNA is TGCAGTGCTAGAGACTTGGGGCTAGCGGGAGGCAAGGAGACCCAGTACTTC. Protein product: CSARDLGLAGGKETQYF.

This clonotype was observed a few times. The chain couples TRBV7-9 to TRBJ1-4; D is unclear. Trimming stripped 5 bases from V and 5 bases from J, with 12 bases between. The germline gives CDR1 SEHNR, CDR2 FQNEAQ (reference sequence). CDR3 size: 14 residues. In DNA form, the CDR3 reads TGTGCCAGCAGCACCCAATTGGGAAATGAAAAACTGTTTTTT. This encodes CASSTQLGNEKLFF.

Ten or more counts support this clonotype. The rearrangement joins TRBV6-5 to TRBJ2-5; D tentatively reads TRBD1 or TRBD2 (5 bases each). CDR3 length: 14 amino acids. V was shortened by 10 bases and J by 6 bases, with 21 bases between the two germline ends. CDR1 is MNHEY, CDR2 SVGAGI, per germline. The CDR3 loop is CANQPGPQIKTQYF. Written as DNA, the CDR3 is TGTGCCAACCAACCGGGACCCCAGATAAAGACCCAGTACTTC.

V gene TRBV5-1 combines with J gene TRBJ2-5; TRBD2 is a possible D gene (5 bases). CDR1 is SGHRS, CDR2 YFSETQ, per germline. Trimming shortened V by 0 bases and J by 5 bases, and 11 bases separated the two germline ends. The CDR3 totals 14 residues. The CDR3 protein is CASSLGGSYETQYF. CDR3 nucleotides: TGCGCCAGCAGCTTGGGAGGGTCGTACGAGACCCAGTACTTC. Variable domain in full (rest from reference TRBV5-1 and TRBJ2-5): KAGVTQTPRYLIKTRGQQVTLSCSPISGHRSVSWYQQTPGQGLQFLFEYFSETQRNKGNFPGRFSGRQFSNSRSEMNVSTLELGDSALYLCASSLGGSYETQYFGPGTRLLVL.

The chain is built from TRBV20-1 and TRBJ2-5, with 9 bases matching TRBD1. V shed 6 bases and J 5 bases; nucleotides not matched to a gene: 10. This CDR3 is built from 14 residues. Germline values: CDR1 DFQATT, CDR2 SNEGSKA (reference sequence). This chain's CDR3 is CSANPGQGTETQYF. The CDR3 bases are TGCAGTGCAAATCCGGGACAGGGTACGGAGACCCAGTACTTC.

The chain joins TRBV10-3 to TRBJ2-1; TRBD1 matches 8 bases. Germline V gene sequence: CDR1 ENHRY, CDR2 SYGVKD. This CDR3 region has 13 residues. Trimming took 6 bases from V and 9 from J; bases not matched to a gene: 7. The CDR3 here is CAISGTGGREQFF. The DNA of the CDR3 is TGTGCCATCAGCGGGACAGGCGGGCGTGAGCAGTTCTTC.

The V call is TRBV6-6, the J call TRBJ2-1; 9 bases are shared with TRBD2. J gave up 2 bases and V 2 bases, and 4 bases lay outside the gene matches. Germline V gives CDR1 MNHNY, CDR2 SVGAGI (reference sequence). The CDR3 is 16 residues long. The CDR3 is CASSYMRGGPYNEQFF. Written as DNA, the CDR3 is TGTGCCAGCAGTTACATGCGGGGGGGGCCCTACAATGAGCAGTTCTTC.

The rearrangement links TRBV29-1 to TRBJ2-1; D unclear. Germline lookup yields CDR1 SQVTM and CDR2 ANQGSEA. Between the trimmed V and J ends, which lost 6 bases and 9 bases, there was a span of 27 bases. The CDR3 is 16 residues long. The CDR3 reads CSVVQKPKGIQSEQFF. In DNA form, the CDR3 reads TGCAGCGTAGTACAGAAACCTAAAGGTATACAAAGTGAGCAGTTCTTC.

In regard to this clonotype: A much larger clone lies one base from this, so it may be a read error. The chain is built from TRBV9 and TRBJ2-5; 8 bases are a match to TRBD2. The CDR3 is made up of 16 amino acids. Germline V gives CDR1 SGDLS, CDR2 YYNGEE. CDR3 DNA: TGTGCCAGCAGCACCCAAGCGGGAGTCCGCCAAGACACCCAGTACTTC. Amino acids: CASSTQAGVRQDTQYF.

The V call is TRBV7-2, the J call TRBJ2-7, with 8 bases aligning to TRBD2. Germline CDR1 reads SGHTA; CDR2 reads FQGNSA. V dropped 5 bases and J dropped 3; count of bases not matched to a gene: 9. The CDR3 is 15 residues long. The CDR3 region has the DNA TGTGCCAGCAGCACCCAGCGGGGGTCACTCTACGAGCAGTACTTC. Its protein product is CASSTQRGSLYEQYF.

Turning to this clonotype: An end of the junction does not agree with germline; a read error may underlie this. The chain uses TRBV15 and TRBJ1-5, with D maybe TRBD1 (5 bases). Germline V gene lookup returns CDR1 LNHNV and CDR2 YYDKDF (reference sequence). The CDR3 spans 15 residues. The CDR3 region is CATCRDLGGNQPQHF. The CDR3 DNA reads TGTGCCACCTGCAGAGATCTGGGGGGCAATCAGCCCCAGCATTTT.

The chain employs TRBV7-2 and TRBJ1-4; D gene unclear. The ends were cut back, 4 bases at V and 8 bases at J, with 11 bases in the middle. The germline V gene has CDR1 SGHTA and CDR2 FQGNSA. This CDR3 is 13 amino acids long. CDR3 nucleotides: TGTGCCAGCAGCTCACCCGGGAAGGAAAAACTGTTTTTT. Its protein product is CASSSPGKEKLFF.

This chain connects TRBV14 to TRBJ2-1; D is unresolved. The V end lost 1 base, the J end lost 3 bases, and 7 bases lay between the germline ends. The CDR3 runs 14 residues. Per germline, CDR1 SGHDN and CDR2 FVKESK. CDR3 sequence: CASSQGWVYNEQFF. The DNA for the CDR3 is TGTGCCAGCAGCCAAGGATGGGTCTACAATGAGCAGTTCTTC.

This clonotype was seen ten or more times. This chain links TRBV7-2 with TRBJ2-7; D is ambiguous. The CDR3 is 13 residues long. CDR1 is SGHTA, CDR2 FQGNSA, per germline. V lost 1 base and J 3 bases, leaving 7 bases between the germline ends. The CDR3 coding sequence is TGTGCCAGCAGCTTAGAGGTGGTCTACGAGCAGTACTTC. Protein product: CASSLEVVYEQYF.

This clonotype was observed a few times. This rearrangement joins TRBV5-1 to TRBJ2-3; 13 bases align to TRBD2. This CDR3 has 16 residues. Losses at the gene ends were 5 bases for V and 3 bases for J; bases not matched to a gene: 6. Germline-derived CDR1 and CDR2 are SGHRS and YFSETQ. CDR3 bases: TGCGCCAGCAGACCTCCGGGACTAGCGGGGACAGATACGCAGTATTTT. The encoded protein is CASRPPGLAGTDTQYF.

In regard to this clonotype: A read error may produce the germline difference seen at one junction end. The rearrangement links TRBV29-1 to TRBJ1-5; no definite D call. The CDR3 contains 12 residues. Germline CDR1 SQVTM, CDR2 ANQGSEA. CDR3 sequence (DNA): TGCGGCGTTCTTTGGGGCAATCAGCCCCAGCATTTT. It encodes CGVLWGNQPQHF.

Points on this clonotype: A much larger clonotype is one base distant, so this may be a read error. The J gene is TRBJ2-1, the V gene TRBV5-1; 11 positions match TRBD2. Judging by the DNA end, TRBJ2-7 fits better; the J call may be wrong. This CDR3 has 18 amino acids. Germline values: CDR1 SGHRS, CDR2 YFSETQ. The CDR3 is CASSPSRSGGAFYNEQYF. The CDR3 nucleotides are TGCGCCAGCAGCCCCTCTCGTAGCGGGGGGGCCTTCTACAATGAGCAGTACTTC.

The chain employs TRBV6-6 and TRBJ1-5, with no clear D. The V end was cut by 8 bases, the J end by 4 bases, with 12 bases between. The CDR3 is made up of 13 amino acids. The germline V gene encodes CDR1 MNHNY and CDR2 SVGAGI (reference sequence). CDR3 amino acids: CASHSPPNQPQHF. In nucleotides, the CDR3 is TGTGCCAGCCATTCCCCCCCGAATCAGCCCCAGCATTTT.

This clonotype has ten or more counts. This sequence joins TRBV5-1 and TRBJ1-2, with D unresolved. Germline loops: CDR1 SGHRS, CDR2 YFSETQ. The CDR3 runs 12 residues. Trimming stripped 1 base from V and 6 bases from J, with 7 bases between. The CDR3 protein is CASSLPPDGYTF. The CDR3 DNA follows: TGCGCCAGCAGCTTGCCCCCGGATGGCTACACCTTC.